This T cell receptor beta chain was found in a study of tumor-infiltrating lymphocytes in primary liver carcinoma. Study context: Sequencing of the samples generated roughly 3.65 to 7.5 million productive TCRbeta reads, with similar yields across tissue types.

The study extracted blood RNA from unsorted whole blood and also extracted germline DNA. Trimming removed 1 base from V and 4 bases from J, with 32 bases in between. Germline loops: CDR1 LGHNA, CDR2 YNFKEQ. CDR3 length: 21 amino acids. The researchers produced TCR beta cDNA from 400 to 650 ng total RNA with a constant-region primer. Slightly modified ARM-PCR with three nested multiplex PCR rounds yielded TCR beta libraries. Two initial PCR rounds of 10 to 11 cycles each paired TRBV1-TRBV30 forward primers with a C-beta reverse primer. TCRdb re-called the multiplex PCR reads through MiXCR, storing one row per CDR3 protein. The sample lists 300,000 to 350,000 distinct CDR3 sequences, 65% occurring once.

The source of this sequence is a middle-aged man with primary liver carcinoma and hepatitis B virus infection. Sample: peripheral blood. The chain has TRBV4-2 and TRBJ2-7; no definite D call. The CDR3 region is CASSQVVATLTLSGLSYEQYF. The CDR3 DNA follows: TGTGCCAGCAGCCAAGTAGTCGCGACCCTAACCCTATCGGGCCTTTCTTACGAGCAGTACTTC.